This TCR beta chain derives from a study of T-cell reconstitution after alpha-beta-depleted transplantation in children. The CDR3 runs 12 residues. Germline V gene data show CDR1 as KGHSH and CDR2 as LQKENI. Deletions cut 3 bases from V and 13 bases from J, with 13 bases between. Unique molecular identifiers tagged the TCRbeta library. TCRdb called the PCR reads again in MiXCR, with one record for every CDR3 protein. The table includes about 110,000 distinct CDR3 sequences, 10% detected once. Sequenced here: PBMCs from the stem cell graft donor, sampled from the stem cell graft. The chain couples TRBV18 to TRBJ2-1; no clear D. The clonotype comes from a human donor who donated a stem cell graft to a child with acute lymphoblastic leukemia. In DNA form, the CDR3 reads TGTGCCAGCTCACCGCTAGACTTTACCCAGTTCTTC. This encodes CASSPLDFTQFF.